One sample yielded the 25 T cell receptor beta chains listed below, sequenced in a study of control samples from healthy donors and cancer patients. Only in-frame clones appear in the TCRdb table, and some are missing; sequencing was by immunoSEQ multiplex PCR. The sample includes about 190,000 clones, roughly nine tenths seen only once; the top ten take less than 2%. The source material was blood. These receptors were obtained from a man aged 25 to 40 in good health.

The V call is TRBV2, the J call TRBJ1-1; TRBD1 aligns across 10 bases. The CDR3 totals 19 residues. Germline assignment: CDR1 SNHLY and CDR2 FYNNEI. The ends lost 6 bases at V and 5 bases at J; junction bases unmatched: 21. CDR3 region: CASSVDRDRGLRPTTEAFF. The CDR3 coding sequence is TGTGCCAGCAGCGTCGACCGGGACAGGGGTTTGCGGCCGACGACTGAAGCTTTCTTT.

For the CDR3, the DNA is TGTGCCACCAGCAGAGGCCTAGCGGGGGGCGTCACAGATACGCAGTATTTT. This sequence encodes CATSRGLAGGVTDTQYF. The rearrangement uses TRBV15 and TRBJ2-3, with 11 bases that match TRBD2. V lost 1 base and J lost 2; bases outside the gene matches: 5. The CDR3 runs 17 residues. Germline V lookup: CDR1 LNHNV, CDR2 YYDKDF (reference sequence). Supplemented by reference TRBV15 and TRBJ2-3, the full variable domain reads DAMVIQNPRYQVTQFGKPVTLSCSQTLNHNVMYWYQQKSSQAPKLLFHYYDKDFNNEADTPDNFQSRRPNTSFCFLDIRSPGLGDTAMYLCATSRGLAGGVTDTQYFGPGTRLTVL.

The chain employs TRBV4-1 and TRBJ2-7; D tentatively fits TRBD1 or TRBD2 (5 bases each). Looked up from germline, CDR1 is MGHRA and CDR2 is YSYEKL. The CDR3 loop spans 16 amino acids. Trimming left V 1 base short and J 2 bases short, with 15 bases between. The CDR3, as DNA: TGCGCCAGCAGCCAAGTTTCCGGGGCGATCGCCTACGAGCAGTACTTC. Protein sequence: CASSQVSGAIAYEQYF.

The chain recombines TRBV9 with TRBJ2-2, with D tentatively TRBD1 (6 bases). Per the germline V gene, CDR1 is SGDLS and CDR2 is YYNGEE. V lost 4 bases to trimming and J lost 8 bases, with 15 bases between them. CDR3 length equals 14 residues. The CDR3 DNA follows: TGTGCCAGCAGCACCACAGGGAACGTTGGGGAGCTGTTTTTT. Protein product: CASSTTGNVGELFF.

This clone was seen a few times. The V gene is TRBV7-9, the J gene TRBJ2-6, with D possibly matching TRBD2 (6 bases). Germline V gene lookup returns CDR1 SEHNR and CDR2 FQNEAQ (reference sequence). V gave up 5 bases and J gave up 1 base, with 9 bases separating them. The length of the CDR3 is 15 residues. The DNA of the CDR3 is TGTGCCAGCAGCCAACGGGGGTCTGGGGCCAACGTCCTGACTTTC. Its translation: CASSQRGSGANVLTF. The entire variable domain, with the rest obtained from reference TRBV7-9 and TRBJ2-6, is as follows: DTGVSQNPRHKITKRGQNVTFRCDPISEHNRLYWYRQTLGQGPEFLTYFQNEAQLEKSRLLSDRFSAERPKGSFSTLEIQRTEQGDSAMYLCASSQRGSGANVLTFGAGSRLTVL.

The rearrangement links TRBV2 to TRBJ2-7; 12 bases align to TRBD1. Germline CDR1 is SNHLY and CDR2 is FYNNEI. Unmatched junction bases numbered 4, after V lost 6 bases and J lost 1 base. This CDR3 contains 15 residues. CDR3 residues: CASRVGQGASYEQYF. In nucleotides, the CDR3 is TGTGCCAGCAGGGTGGGACAGGGGGCATCCTACGAGCAGTACTTC.

DNA for the CDR3: TGTGCCAGCCTCCATAGGGGGGGAGTCCGGGGCTACACCTTC. Translated, it gives CASLHRGGVRGYTF. The chain couples TRBV2 to TRBJ1-2; perhaps TRBD1 as D (6 bases). The V and J ends lost 8 bases and 8 bases respectively, with 21 bases between them. This CDR3 region has 14 residues. Germline V gives CDR1 SNHLY, CDR2 FYNNEI.

This rearrangement joins TRBV18 to TRBJ1-5, with 9 bases lining up with TRBD1. CDR3 length: 15 amino acids. The germline CDR1 and CDR2 sequences are KGHSH and LQKENI. J was trimmed by 3 bases and V by 3 bases; bases with no gene match: 3. The chain's CDR3 is CASSPGQGNNQPQHF. The CDR3 DNA follows: TGTGCCAGCTCACCGGGACAGGGAAACAATCAGCCCCAGCATTTT.

The CDR3 loop is CAQGGDYGYTF. CDR3 nucleotides: TGTGCCCAAGGCGGGGACTATGGCTACACCTTC. This rearrangement joins TRBV2 to TRBJ1-2; D ambiguous. The V end lost 11 bases, the J end lost 3 bases, and 10 bases lay between the germline ends. The CDR3 runs to 11 residues. The germline CDR1 and CDR2 sequences are SNHLY and FYNNEI.

The V and J genes are TRBV27 and TRBJ2-1; 11 positions agree with TRBD1. The CDR3 has 16 residues. V was pared by 4 bases and J by 6 bases, with 8 bases of the junction left unmatched. Looked up from germline, CDR1 is MNHEY and CDR2 is SMNVEV (reference sequence). CDR3 residues: CASSSIRDRGFNEQFF. CDR3 coding DNA: TGTGCCAGCAGTTCAATCCGGGACAGGGGGTTCAATGAGCAGTTCTTC.

This clone has a count of ten or more. The V gene is TRBV5-6, the J gene TRBJ2-1; the D is unclear. V lost 2 bases and J 11 bases, leaving 14 bases between the germline ends. The CDR3 totals 13 residues. Germline values: CDR1 SGHDT, CDR2 YYEEEE. The DNA of the CDR3 is TGTGCCAGCAGCTTAACGGTTCCCCCGAAGCAGTTCTTC. Translation gives CASSLTVPPKQFF.

V and J are TRBV12-3 or TRBV12-4 and TRBJ1-4; no reliable D call. The V and J ends lost 7 bases and 0 bases respectively, with 3 bases between them. This CDR3 comprises 12 residues. The CDR3 sequence is CASTATNEKLFF. CDR3 DNA sequence: TGTGCCAGCACTGCAACTAATGAAAAACTGTTTTTT.

This sequence joins TRBV21-1 and TRBJ2-3; the D call TRBD2 from the table was never checked on the DNA. TRBV21-1 is a listed pseudogene. This CDR3 spans 13 amino acids. CDR3 DNA: TGTGCCAGCAGCAAACTAGCTCCAGGTACGCAGTATTTT. Its protein is CASSKLAPGTQYF.

The J gene is TRBJ2-2, the V gene TRBV5-1; D gene ambiguous. The CDR3 runs to 15 residues. The V and J ends lost 4 bases and 0 bases respectively, with 10 bases between them. CDR1 is SGHRS, CDR2 YFSETQ, per germline. The CDR3 coding sequence is TGCGCCAGCAGCCTAATCCCTTCGAACACCGGGGAGCTGTTTTTT. This translates into CASSLIPSNTGELFF.

The V and J genes are TRBV9 and TRBJ1-6; no clear D gene. The CDR3 extends over 14 amino acids. Per germline, CDR1 SGDLS and CDR2 YYNGEE. Trimming pared 4 bases from V and 9 bases from J, leaving 14 bases between. The CDR3 spells CASSSGSGASPLHF. CDR3 sequence (DNA): TGTGCCAGCAGCTCCGGCAGTGGTGCTTCACCCCTCCACTTT. Combining the CDR3 with reference TRBV9 and TRBJ1-6 gives the whole variable domain DSGVTQTPKHLITATGQRVTLRCSPRSGDLSVYWYQQSLDQGLQFLIQYYNGEERAKGNILERFSAQQFPDLHSELNLSSLELGDSALYFCASSSGSGASPLHFGNGTRLTVT.

The V call is TRBV5-5, the J call TRBJ1-4, with TRBD1 as a possible D gene (5 bases). CDR3 size: 14 residues. From germline, CDR1 is SGHKS and CDR2 YYEKEE (reference sequence). V was cut by 3 bases and J by 3 bases, with 9 bases left in between. The CDR3 here is CASSWQGPNEKLFF. The CDR3 DNA reads as TGTGCCAGCAGCTGGCAGGGTCCTAATGAAAAACTGTTTTTT.

This clone was recorded only once. V usage is TRBV27 and J usage is TRBJ2-3; D gene ambiguous. This CDR3 contains 13 residues. Germline values: CDR1 MNHEY, CDR2 SMNVEV (reference sequence). The V end was cut by 5 bases, the J end by 2 bases, with 8 bases between. CDR3 in amino acids: CASSTYDTDTQYF. Written as DNA, the CDR3 is TGTGCCAGCAGTACCTACGACACAGATACGCAGTATTTT.

The V call is TRBV7-9, the J call TRBJ1-5, with 9 bases matching TRBD1. Germline V CDR1 and CDR2: SEHNR, FQNEAQ (reference sequence). The V segment lost 2 bases and the J segment 7 bases; nucleotides outside the gene matches: 6. CDR3 length: 15 residues. CDR3 sequence reads: CASSLQGQGSQPQHF. The CDR3 DNA reads as TGTGCCAGCAGCTTACAAGGACAGGGGTCACAGCCCCAGCATTTT.

The chain recombines TRBV7-9 with TRBJ1-6, with 7 nucleotides matching TRBD1. The germline V gene encodes CDR1 SEHNR and CDR2 FQNEAQ (reference sequence). J gave up 10 bases and V 5 bases, and 8 bases lay outside the gene matches. The CDR3 covers 14 residues. The CDR3 sequence is CASSARQGGSPLHF. The DNA of the CDR3 is TGTGCCAGCAGCGCGAGACAGGGAGGGTCACCCCTCCACTTT.

This chain links TRBV27 with TRBJ1-6, with 9 bases lining up with TRBD1. Germline V CDR1 and CDR2: MNHEY, SMNVEV (reference sequence). V trimming: 3 bases; J trimming: 4 bases; junction bases outside the gene matches: 13. The CDR3 covers 19 residues. CDR3 sequence reads: CASSLAHRGRGAYNSPLHF. The DNA for the CDR3 is TGTGCCAGCAGTTTGGCGCACAGGGGGCGCGGGGCGTATAATTCACCCCTCCACTTT.

This rearrangement joins TRBV24-1 to TRBJ2-2, with no clear D. The germline gives CDR1 KGHDR, CDR2 SFDVKD. This CDR3 comprises 14 residues. Trimming removed 4 bases at V and 3 bases at J, with 8 bases between. For the CDR3, the DNA is TGTGCCACCAGTGAGAACCGAGACACCGGGGAGCTGTTTTTT. This codes for CATSENRDTGELFF.

The rearrangement uses TRBV5-1 and TRBJ1-2; tentative D call: TRBD1 (6 bases). Between the trimmed V and J ends, which lost 3 bases and 7 bases, there was a span of 16 bases. The CDR3 is 14 amino acids. Germline CDR1 reads SGHRS; CDR2 reads YFSETQ. The CDR3 is CASSSGGAESGYTF. CDR3 in DNA: TGCGCCAGCAGCTCCGGGGGGGCTGAGAGTGGCTACACCTTC.

This clone appeared a few times. V is TRBV6-4 and J is TRBJ2-3, with 11 bases aligning to TRBD2. Trimming removed 4 bases from V and 5 bases from J; junction bases left unmatched: 2. The CDR3 runs 14 residues. Per the germline V gene, CDR1 is MRHNA and CDR2 is SNTAGT. CDR3 nucleotide sequence: TGTGCCAGCAGTGTAGCGGGGGGGCAAGATACGCAGTATTTT. This codes for CASSVAGGQDTQYF.

The chain employs TRBV10-3 and TRBJ1-6; D not resolved. This CDR3 has 19 residues. Trimming shortened V by 0 bases and J by 4 bases, and 19 bases separated the two germline ends. Germline CDR1 is ENHRY and CDR2 is SYGVKD. CDR3 DNA sequence: TGTGCCATCAGTGAGTCAGGAGGGTCCACAGCTAGATATAATTCACCCCTCCACTTT. It encodes CAISESGGSTARYNSPLHF.

About this clone itself: The junction does not match germline at one end; this may be a read error. The genes are TRBV27 and TRBJ1-6, with no clear D. CDR3 length: 12 residues. CDR1 MNHEY and CDR2 SMNVEV come from the germline V gene (reference sequence). This chain's CDR3 is CAGSPLGSALHF. The DNA for the CDR3 is TGTGCCGGCAGTCCCCTAGGTTCGGCCCTCCACTTT.